This T cell receptor (beta chain) was sequenced for a study of blood T cell repertoires in COVID-19. Study in general: Samples taken during acute and convalescent COVID-19 were collected in the United States, Italy and Spain.

In the original analysis: Counts of nucleated cells, estimated from reference gene primer amplification, were obtained. This table comes from immunoSEQ multiplex PCR, and its TCRdb copy is limited to in-frame clones, with some not included. V and J calls plus clone size are reproduced from that table; the DNA served to infer D and trimming. The data hold about 140,000 clones, with about four fifths observed a single time. Germline V gives CDR1 MNHEY, CDR2 SVGAGI. The CDR3 is 15 residues long. V lost 5 bases and J lost 4; bases outside the gene matches: 10. Seattle patients were enrolled while actively infected and followed longitudinally.

The chain has TRBV6-5 and TRBJ2-7; 8 nucleotides agree with TRBD1. The clonotype comes from a man aged 25-40 years with COVID-19, enrolled during active disease. The sequencing input was peripheral blood. The CDR3 nucleotides read TGTGCCAGCAGTACCGACCCAGGGGGCTCTTACGAGCAGTACTTC. It is translated as CASSTDPGGSYEQYF.